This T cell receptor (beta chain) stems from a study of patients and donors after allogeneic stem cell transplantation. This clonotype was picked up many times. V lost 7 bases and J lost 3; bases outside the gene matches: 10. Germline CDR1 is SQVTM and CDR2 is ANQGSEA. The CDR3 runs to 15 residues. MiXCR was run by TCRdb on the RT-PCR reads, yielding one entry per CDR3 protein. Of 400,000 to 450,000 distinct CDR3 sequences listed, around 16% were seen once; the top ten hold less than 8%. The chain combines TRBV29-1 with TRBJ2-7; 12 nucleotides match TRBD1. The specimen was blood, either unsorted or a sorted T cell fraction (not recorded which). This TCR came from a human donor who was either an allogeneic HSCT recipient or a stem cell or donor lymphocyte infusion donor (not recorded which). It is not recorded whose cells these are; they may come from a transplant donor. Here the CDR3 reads CSAGGQGAKRYEQYF. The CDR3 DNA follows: TGCAGCGCTGGGGGACAGGGGGCCAAACGCTACGAGCAGTACTTC.